The T cell receptor (beta chain) under discussion was sequenced for a study of blood T cell repertoires in COVID-19. Authors' methods: How many nucleated cells were present was estimated from reference gene primer amplification. The assay was immunoSEQ multiplex PCR, and TCRdb's table has in-frame clones only and misses some. That table supplies the V and J calls and clone size; D and trimming were determined from the DNA. The top ten clones hold approximately 4.2% of a sample with around 40,000 clones, approximately 93% of them seen once. This clonotype was sampled from a human donor with active COVID-19. The donor label of this sample is uncertain. Sequencing was done on a sample of peripheral blood.

The CDR3 DNA is TGCGCCAGCAGTGAGGGGAGGGAAAAACTGTTTTTT. Protein: CASSEGREKLFF. The chain uses TRBV5-1 and TRBJ1-4; D possibly corresponds to TRBD1 (5 bases). V lost 5 bases and J 8 bases, leaving 10 bases between the germline ends. This CDR3 spans 12 amino acids. CDR1 and CDR2 (germline): SGHRS, YFSETQ.